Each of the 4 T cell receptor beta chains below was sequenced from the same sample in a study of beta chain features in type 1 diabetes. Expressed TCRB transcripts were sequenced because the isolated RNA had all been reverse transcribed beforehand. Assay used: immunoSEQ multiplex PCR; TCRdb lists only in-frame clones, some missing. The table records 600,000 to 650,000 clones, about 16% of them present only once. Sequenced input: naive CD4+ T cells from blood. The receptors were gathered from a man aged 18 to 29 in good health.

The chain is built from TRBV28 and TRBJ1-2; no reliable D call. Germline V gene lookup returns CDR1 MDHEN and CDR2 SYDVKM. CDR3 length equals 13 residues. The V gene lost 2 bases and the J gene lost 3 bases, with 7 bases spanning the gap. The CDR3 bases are TGTGCCAGCAGTTTAATTGGGGACTATGGCTACACCTTC. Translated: CASSLIGDYGYTF.

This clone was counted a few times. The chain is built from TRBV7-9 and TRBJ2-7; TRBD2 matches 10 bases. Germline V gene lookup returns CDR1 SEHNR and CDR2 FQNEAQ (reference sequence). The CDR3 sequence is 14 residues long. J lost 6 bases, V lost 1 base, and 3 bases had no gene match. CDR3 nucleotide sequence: TGTGCCAGCAGCTTAGAGCGGGAGGGTTTCGAGCAGTACTTC. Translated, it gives CASSLEREGFEQYF.

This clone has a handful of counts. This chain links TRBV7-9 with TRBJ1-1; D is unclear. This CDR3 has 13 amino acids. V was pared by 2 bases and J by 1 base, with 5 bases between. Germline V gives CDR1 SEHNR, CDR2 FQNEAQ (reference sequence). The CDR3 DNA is TGTGCCAGCAGCTTAAGGTCGAACACTGAAGCTTTCTTT. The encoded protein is CASSLRSNTEAFF.

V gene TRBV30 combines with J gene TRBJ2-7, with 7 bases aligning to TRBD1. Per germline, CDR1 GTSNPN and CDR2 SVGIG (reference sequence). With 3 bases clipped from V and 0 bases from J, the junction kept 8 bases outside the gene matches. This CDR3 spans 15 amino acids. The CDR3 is CAWSRTGTVSYEQYF. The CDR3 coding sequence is TGTGCCTGGAGCAGAACCGGGACAGTCTCCTACGAGCAGTACTTC.